The 8 T cell receptor beta chains below were found in one sample sequenced in a study of T cell repertoires and Cas9 in healthy adults. TCRdb's table, derived via immunoSEQ multiplex PCR, lists solely in-frame clones and lacks some. The profile covers roughly 23,000 clones, with roughly nine tenths appearing a single time and roughly 1.5% taken by the ten largest. The sequencing input was CD4+ effector T cells (CD127+, CD25-, CD137-, CD154-) from PBMCs; culture status not recorded. The receptors derive from a human donor in good health.

The chain is built from TRBV19 and TRBJ2-7; tentative D call: TRBD2 (7 bases). The V gene's germline CDR1 is LNHDA and CDR2 SQIVND (reference sequence). The CDR3 runs 15 residues. V dropped 1 base and J dropped 7 bases, with 17 bases sitting between them. CDR3: CASSIAGGVKTEQYF. As DNA, the CDR3 is TGTGCCAGTAGTATAGCGGGGGGCGTTAAGACGGAGCAGTACTTC.

The CDR3 sequence: CASSLLSGGEDTQYF. Here the CDR3 DNA reads TGTGCCAGCAGCTTGTTAAGCGGGGGGGAAGATACGCAGTATTTT. The gene calls are TRBV5-6 and TRBJ2-3, with 10 bases matching TRBD2. Germline-derived CDR1 and CDR2 are SGHDT and YYEEEE. This CDR3 is 15 amino acids long. Trimming removed 1 base from V and 5 bases from J; junction bases left unmatched: 4.

V gene TRBV5-1 combines with J gene TRBJ1-4; D might be TRBD1 (5 bases). CDR3 length equals 15 residues. Germline-derived CDR1 and CDR2 are SGHRS and YFSETQ. Trimming cost V 2 bases and J 7 bases, with 15 bases left between them. CDR3 in amino acids: CASSFAGEPFEKLFF. The CDR3 DNA follows: TGCGCCAGCAGCTTTGCGGGGGAACCGTTTGAAAAACTGTTTTTT.

V gene TRBV18 combines with J gene TRBJ2-7, with 8 bases aligning to TRBD2. The trim removed 4 bases at V and 1 base at J, leaving 12 bases unmatched. This CDR3 spans 17 amino acids. The germline gives CDR1 KGHSH, CDR2 LQKENI. CDR3 nucleotides: TGTGCCAGCTCACGGCCGACCCCGGCTAGCGGGTCCTACGAGCAGTACTTC. As protein: CASSRPTPASGSYEQYF.

CDR3 in amino acids: CASNRPGSTEAFF. CDR3 sequence (DNA): TGTGCCAGCAATCGCCCCGGGAGCACTGAAGCTTTCTTT. The chain couples TRBV6-5 to TRBJ1-1; D gene ambiguous. This CDR3 region has 13 residues. V gave up 7 bases and J gave up 4 bases, with 13 bases separating them. CDR1 MNHEY and CDR2 SVGAGI come from the germline V gene.

This clone has a single count. The chain couples TRBV11-2 to TRBJ1-1; no reliable D call. Germline values: CDR1 SGHAT, CDR2 FQNNGV. CDR3 length: 14 residues. V shed 2 bases and J shed 1 base, with 8 bases lying between them. The CDR3 DNA follows: TGTGCCAGCAGCTTAAACCCGGCGAACACTGAAGCTTTCTTT. It encodes CASSLNPANTEAFF.

The rearrangement uses TRBV9 and TRBJ2-1; no clear D. Germline CDR1 is SGDLS and CDR2 is YYNGEE. V shed 4 bases and J shed 0 bases, with 11 bases lying between them. The CDR3 is 15 residues long. CDR3 sequence reads: CASSLDMSSYNEQFF. The CDR3 nucleotides read TGTGCCAGCAGCCTCGACATGAGCTCCTACAATGAGCAGTTCTTC.

The chain employs TRBV5-4 and TRBJ2-1; weak D call: TRBD2 (5 bases). There are 18 residues in the CDR3. Germline CDR1 reads SGHNT; CDR2 reads YYREEE (reference sequence). With 1 base removed from V and 9 bases from J, the gap between germline ends came to 26 bases. CDR3 region: CASSLQALSLAAPGEQFF. The CDR3 nucleotides read TGTGCCAGCAGCTTGCAGGCCCTGAGTCTAGCCGCCCCGGGTGAGCAGTTCTTC.